The 14 T cell receptor beta chains below were found in one sample sequenced in a study of blood T cells in healthy people across ages. Alongside a J-beta primer mix, a sample-barcoded 5' primer served in a second PCR lasting about 7 to 11 cycles. A single record per CDR3 protein comes from TCRdb applying MiXCR to the 5' RACE reads. The data show roughly 830,000 distinct CDR3 sequences, under 80% seen once. Input material: blood. The receptors originated from a young man in good health.

The rearrangement links TRBV9 to TRBJ1-2; 8 nucleotides line up with TRBD1. The CDR3 is made up of 15 amino acids. The ends lost 0 bases at V and 4 bases at J; junction bases unmatched: 5. The V gene's germline CDR1 is SGDLS and CDR2 YYNGEE. CDR3 residues: CASSVEQGDFYGYTF. DNA for the CDR3: TGTGCCAGCAGCGTAGAACAGGGGGACTTCTATGGCTACACCTTC.

This clonotype was counted between two and nine times. The chain recombines TRBV4-3 with TRBJ2-7, with D perhaps TRBD1 (5 bases). Trimming stripped 0 bases from V and 2 bases from J, with 14 bases between. This CDR3 contains 16 residues. The V gene's germline CDR1 is LGHNA and CDR2 YSLEER. The chain's CDR3 is CASSQELQVVTYEQYF. DNA for the CDR3: TGCGCCAGCAGCCAAGAATTACAGGTCGTGACCTACGAGCAGTACTTC.

The chain uses TRBV9 and TRBJ2-1; D is unclear. The CDR3 length is 12 residues. Germline V gene data show CDR1 as SGDLS and CDR2 as YYNGEE. Trimming removed 0 bases from V and 10 bases from J, with 8 bases in between. The CDR3 sequence: CASSVEPGEQFF. DNA for the CDR3: TGTGCCAGCAGCGTAGAGCCTGGGGAGCAGTTCTTC.

The chain employs TRBV3-1 and TRBJ1-1, with no clear D. Trimming removed 0 bases from V and 4 bases from J, with 6 bases in between. This CDR3 is built from 13 residues. From germline, CDR1 is LGHDT and CDR2 YNNKEL (reference sequence). The CDR3 protein is CASSQEGSTEAFF. CDR3 DNA: TGTGCCAGCAGCCAAGAAGGGTCCACTGAAGCTTTCTTT.

The CDR3 bases are TGTGGGACAGGGGATGTCTCCTACGAGCAGTACTTC. Translation: CGTGDVSYEQYF. This chain joins TRBV28 and TRBJ2-7, with TRBD1 matching over 9 bases. CDR3 length equals 12 residues. Germline V gives CDR1 MDHEN, CDR2 SYDVKM.

The V and J genes are TRBV25-1 and TRBJ1-6; no firm D call. The V end was cut by 8 bases, the J end by 3 bases, with 11 bases between. The CDR3 totals 14 residues. Germline values: CDR1 MGHDK, CDR2 SYGVNS. The CDR3 sequence is CASESGFYNSPLHF. The CDR3 DNA reads TGTGCCAGCGAGTCAGGATTCTATAATTCACCCCTCCACTTT.

The rearrangement uses TRBV21-1 and TRBJ2-1; no check of the table's D call, TRBD1, against the DNA was made. TRBV21-1 is annotated as a pseudogene. The CDR3 contains 20 residues. Here the CDR3 reads CASSKVDSMGQNSSYNEQFF. CDR3 coding DNA: TGTGCCAGCAGCAAAGTTGATTCAATGGGGCAGAACAGCTCCTACAATGAGCAGTTCTTC.

The chain employs TRBV20-1 and TRBJ2-1; D not resolved. The CDR3 extends over 16 amino acids. With 0 bases removed from V and 9 bases from J, the gap between germline ends came to 21 bases. CDR1 DFQATT and CDR2 SNEGSKA come from the germline V gene (reference sequence). The CDR3 DNA follows: TGCAGTGCTAGAGAGATAGCAGCGTCGGCCTATGCTGAGCAGTTCTTC. Translating gives CSAREIAASAYAEQFF.

The chain links TRBV7-9 to TRBJ1-1, with 8 bases matching TRBD1. CDR1 SEHNR and CDR2 FQNEAQ come from the germline V gene (reference sequence). The V segment lost 7 bases and the J segment 3 bases; nucleotides outside the gene matches: 13. CDR3 length equals 16 residues. CDR3 sequence (DNA): TGTGCCAGCACGGACAGGGACTATGGCGGGTACACTGAAGCTTTCTTT. This gives the protein CASTDRDYGGYTEAFF.

This sequence joins TRBV28 and TRBJ2-4, with D maybe TRBD2 (7 bases). Looked up from germline, CDR1 is MDHEN and CDR2 is SYDVKM. V lost 7 bases and J 15 bases, leaving 19 bases between the germline ends. The CDR3 has 12 residues. CDR3 coding DNA: TGTGCCAGCATCCAACAAGGGGGGGAGCGGTACTTC. It specifies CASIQQGGERYF.

The CDR3 reads CASGLCGRPDGSPLHF. Written as DNA, the CDR3 is TGTGCTAGTGGTTTGTGTGGGAGGCCGGATGGTTCACCCCTCCACTTT. The rearrangement joins TRBV12-5 to TRBJ1-6; no clear D. Germline V CDR1 and CDR2: LGHNT, FRNRAP. This CDR3 has 16 amino acids. V lost 2 bases and J 9 bases, leaving 17 bases between the germline ends. The full variable domain, with the rest looked up from reference TRBV12-5 and TRBJ1-6, is DARVTQTPRHKVTEMGQEVTMRCQPILGHNTVFWYRQTMMQGLELLAYFRNRAPLDDSGMPKDRFSAEMPDATLATLKIQPSEPRDSAVYFCASGLCGRPDGSPLHFGNGTRLTVT.

There are a few counts of this clonotype. The CDR3 DNA reads as TGTGCCAGCAGCGCAGGACCCTTGGGTGGCTACACCTTC. Its protein is CASSAGPLGGYTF. The chain carries TRBV7-9 and TRBJ1-2; D is ambiguous. The CDR3 covers 13 residues. Germline V gives CDR1 SEHNR, CDR2 FQNEAQ (reference sequence). Trimming pared 5 bases from V and 7 bases from J, leaving 14 bases between.

V is TRBV12-3 or TRBV12-4 and J is TRBJ2-7, with 9 bases lining up with TRBD1. V trimming: 2 bases; J trimming: 7 bases; junction bases outside the gene matches: 9. The CDR3 is 15 amino acids. In DNA, the CDR3 is TGTGCCAGCAGTTTACGGACAGGGGTCCCCTCGGAGCAGTACTTC. It is translated as CASSLRTGVPSEQYF.

This clonotype showed up just a few times. The chain carries TRBV2 and TRBJ1-1; D is unresolved. V was clipped by 4 bases and J by 0 bases, with 9 bases between them. From germline, CDR1 is SNHLY and CDR2 FYNNEI. This CDR3 is 14 amino acids long. Written as DNA, the CDR3 is TGTGCCAGCAGTGTTAGCCGGTTGAACACTGAAGCTTTCTTT. Amino acids: CASSVSRLNTEAFF.